This T cell receptor (beta chain) was captured by sequencing in a study of human T cells and chemical hapten exposure. This sample's time point: patch test 1, 2 weeks after DPC sensitization. Specified treatment: therapeutic diphenylcyclopropenone sensitization with weekly scalp DPC. V was pared by 6 bases and J by 3 bases, with 10 bases between. The CDR3 totals 13 residues. This clonotype is a singleton in its sample. TCRdb re-called the RACE reads with MiXCR, one entry per CDR3 protein. The sample records 150,000 to 200,000 distinct CDR3 sequences, 20% to 25% being singletons. This sequence joins TRBV12-3 or TRBV12-4 and TRBJ2-3, with no clear D. The specimen was whole blood, collected in connection with sensitization to the hapten diphenylcyclopropenone (DPC). The sequence derives from a woman in her 50s with alopecia areata. Some clones in this sample may be carry-over from other donors' samples. The CDR3 reads CASSFLETDTQYF. The CDR3 nucleotides read TGTGCCAGCAGCTTTCTAGAGACAGATACGCAGTATTTT.